Listed below are T cell receptor beta chains from one sample, sequenced in a study of molecular identifiers for immune sequencing clone quantification. Each CDR3 protein gets one entry after TCRdb re-called the PCR reads with MiXCR. The sample includes 50,000 or so distinct CDR3 sequences, around 27% of them seen just once. Sequencing was carried out using naive CD8+ T cells from blood, with Jurkat cell RNA spiked in. The receptors shown here come from a human donor in good health. Some libraries in this study had Jurkat cell RNA spiked in. Each CDR3 is given with its conserved first and last residue. Fields, in order: clone size, J gene, V gene, D gene, CDR3 protein, CDR3 DNA. A D gene is named only where the DNA matches it firmly. Clone sizes are given selectively: once, few, many, or a class where the clone is expanded.

>many|TRBJ2-2|TRBV28|NA
CASSSRLGGELFF
TGTGCCAGCAGTTCCCGCCTAGGCGGGGAGCTGTTTTTT
>NA|TRBJ2-2|TRBV6-2/TRBV6-3|NA
CASSYTSRGNTGELFF
TGTGCCAGCAGTTACACGTCCAGGGGAAACACCGGGGAGCTGTTTTTT
>NA|TRBJ1-1|TRBV6-5|TRBD1
CASSGQGLWTEAFF
TGTGCCAGCAGTGGACAGGGTTTGTGGACTGAAGCTTTCTTT
>many|TRBJ1-4|TRBV7-9|NA
CASSPDWEKLFF
TGTGCCAGCAGTCCAGATTGGGAAAAACTGTTTTTT
>many|TRBJ2-3|TRBV29-1|NA
CSVDRPGPDTQYF
TGCAGCGTTGATAGGCCAGGACCTGATACGCAGTATTTT
>many|TRBJ1-4|TRBV6-5|TRBD1
CASSYSGTATNEKLFF
TGTGCCAGCAGTTACTCAGGGACAGCAACTAATGAAAAACTGTTTTTT
>many|TRBJ2-1|TRBV2|TRBD2
CASRTSGGALLGEQFF
TGTGCCAGCAGGACTAGCGGGGGGGCCCTCCTCGGTGAGCAGTTCTTC
>many|TRBJ2-4|TRBV9|TRBD2
CASSSLGTSGSSEKNIQYF
TGTGCCAGCAGCTCCCTCGGGACTAGCGGGAGTTCAGAAAAAAACATTCAGTACTTC
>many|TRBJ2-3|TRBV27|NA
CASSFRVGPSEDTQYF
TGTGCCAGCAGTTTCCGGGTGGGGCCTAGCGAAGATACGCAGTATTTT
>NA|TRBJ1-1|TRBV27|NA
CASTLHPSVDTETFF
TGTGCCAGCACTCTCCATCCCAGCGTGGACACTGAAACTTTCTTT
>many|TRBJ2-1|TRBV29-1|TRBD2
CSVEGTSGGSSYNEQFF
TGCAGCGTTGAAGGGACTAGCGGGGGAAGCTCCTACAATGAGCAGTTCTTC
>few|TRBJ2-6|TRBV3-1|NA
CASSPFTESGANVLTF
TGTGCCAGCAGCCCCTTCACAGAGTCTGGGGCCAACGTCCTGACTTTC
>NA|TRBJ2-7|TRBV11-2|TRBD2
CASSVEAPGTISSYEQYF
TGTGCCAGCAGCGTAGAGGCCCCCGGGACTATAAGCTCCTACGAGCAGTACTTC
>few|TRBJ2-7|TRBV20-1|NA
CSARTDGQSKYF
TGCAGTGCTAGAACCGACGGACAGTCGAAGTACTTC
>many|TRBJ2-5|TRBV5-6|NA
CASSPVGGEETQYF
TGTGCCAGCAGCCCCGTAGGTGGCGAAGAGACCCAGTACTTC
>NA|TRBJ2-7|TRBV20-1|NA
CSARASNEQYF
TGCAGTGCTAGAGCTAGTAACGAGCAGTACTTC
>NA|TRBJ2-3|TRBV28|NA
CASSLQTTDTQYF
TGTGCCAGCAGCCTCCAGACCACAGATACGCAGTATTTT
>many|TRBJ2-2|TRBV4-1|NA
CASSLHSIRQTNTGELFF
TGCGCCAGCAGCCTTCACTCCATCAGACAGACGAACACCGGGGAGCTGTTTTTT
>few|TRBJ2-1|TRBV9|NA
CASSVTLADYSEQFF
TGTGCCAGCAGCGTAACACTAGCAGACTACAGTGAGCAGTTCTTC
>many|TRBJ1-1|TRBV10-3|TRBD1
CATRQGGSEAFF
TGTGCCACCAGACAGGGCGGATCTGAAGCTTTCTTT
>many|TRBJ2-5|TRBV7-9|TRBD1
CASSHRTGVQETQYF
TGTGCCAGCAGCCATCGAACAGGGGTACAAGAGACCCAGTACTTC
>NA|TRBJ2-3|TRBV13|TRBD2
CASSPETGRGGPPTDTQYF
TGTGCCAGCAGCCCCGAGACGGGGCGGGGGGGCCCCCCCACAGATACGCAGTATTTT
>NA|TRBJ1-6|TRBV7-9|NA
CANSLRDLSSYNSPLHF
TGTGCCAACAGCCTACGGGACTTAAGCTCCTATAATTCACCCCTCCACTTT
>many|TRBJ2-3|TRBV20-1|TRBD1
CSARETGVLVSYTQYF
TGCAGTGCTAGAGAAACAGGGGTCCTGGTCAGCTATACGCAGTATTTT
>many|TRBJ1-6|TRBV7-9|TRBD1
CASSPRTGETRGDPLHF
TGTGCCAGCAGCCCCCGGACAGGGGAAACGCGCGGCGATCCCCTCCACTTT
>many|TRBJ2-4|TRBV5-1|NA
CASSPGEGGSPQWRVQYF
TGCGCCAGCAGCCCGGGCGAGGGGGGGAGTCCCCAATGGCGTGTTCAGTACTTC
>few|TRBJ2-3|TRBV4-1|NA
CASSQVSGGRRMTDTQYF
TGCGCCAGCAGCCAAGTATCGGGGGGCCGCCGCATGACAGATACGCAGTATTTT
>NA|TRBJ1-1|TRBV9|TRBD1
CASSRQGTNTEAFF
TGTGCCAGCAGCCGACAGGGAACGAACACTGAAGCTTTCTTT
>many|TRBJ1-4|TRBV21-1|NA
CASSNPKATNEKLFF
TGTGCCAGCAGCAATCCTAAAGCAACTAATGAAAAACTGTTTTTT
>NA|TRBJ2-5|TRBV12-3/TRBV12-4|NA
CASSPFGGLKTQYF
TGTGCCAGCAGTCCTTTCGGGGGGCTAAAGACCCAGTACTTC
>medium-sized|TRBJ1-4|TRBV4-3|NA
CASSQDLHGDEKLFF
TGCGCCAGCAGCCAAGATCTTCATGGGGATGAAAAACTGTTTTTT
>many|TRBJ2-5|TRBV5-1|TRBD2
CASSLEGLAGDRETQYF
TGCGCCAGCAGCTTGGAGGGGCTAGCGGGAGATCGAGAGACCCAGTACTTC
>many|TRBJ2-5|TRBV27|TRBD1
CASGGYRDRQETQYF
TGTGCCAGCGGGGGGTACCGGGACAGGCAAGAGACCCAGTACTTC
>many|TRBJ2-7|TRBV19|TRBD1
CASSARQGYEQYF
TGTGCCAGTAGTGCCCGACAGGGCTACGAGCAGTACTTC
>few|TRBJ1-1|TRBV6-2/TRBV6-3|NA
CASSYDIIEGWNTEAFF
TGTGCCAGCAGCTACGACATTATAGAGGGATGGAACACTGAAGCTTTCTTT
>many|TRBJ1-5|TRBV20-1|TRBD1
CSARDPRAGGKYTGNQPQHF
TGCAGTGCTAGAGATCCCCGGGCAGGGGGAAAGTATACGGGCAATCAGCCCCAGCATTTT
>NA|TRBJ2-3|TRBV3-1|TRBD2
CASSPWTSREAADTQYF
TGTGCCAGCAGCCCGTGGACTAGCAGGGAGGCCGCAGATACGCAGTATTTT
>few|TRBJ2-5|TRBV18|NA
CASSRDGGQETQYF
TGTGCCAGCTCTCGAGACGGGGGACAAGAGACCCAGTACTTC
>few|TRBJ2-3|TRBV6-5|NA
CASGTGYAALTDTQYF
TGTGCCAGCGGTACAGGGTACGCGGCCCTCACAGATACGCAGTATTTT
>NA|TRBJ2-3|TRBV7-9|NA
CASSLAGSSTDTRYF
TGTGCCAGCAGCTTAGCAGGTTCTAGCACAGATACGCGGTATTTT
>many|TRBJ2-5|TRBV7-6|TRBD1
CASSYRDSRRETQYF
TGTGCCAGCAGCTACCGGGACAGCCGAAGGGAGACCCAGTACTTC
>many|TRBJ2-3|TRBV7-6|NA
CASSPGGYTQYF
TGTGCCAGCAGCCCTGGGGGGTATACGCAGTATTTT
>few|TRBJ2-3|TRBV10-3|TRBD1
CAISAGTVNPADTQYF
TGTGCCATCAGCGCTGGGACAGTTAATCCCGCAGATACGCAGTATTTT
>many|TRBJ2-3|TRBV28|NA
CASSFAQAGTQYF
TGTGCCAGCAGTTTCGCCCAAGCGGGTACGCAGTATTTT
>many|TRBJ1-5|TRBV27|NA
CASGFLGNQPQHF
TGTGCCAGCGGCTTCTTAGGTAATCAGCCCCAGCATTTT
>few|TRBJ2-1|TRBV12-3/TRBV12-4|NA
CASSSTEFFRYNEQFF
TGTGCCAGCAGTTCTACGGAGTTTTTTAGGTACAATGAGCAGTTCTTC
>few|TRBJ1-2|TRBV27|TRBD1
CASSPSLTGGYGYTF
TGTGCCAGCAGCCCCTCCCTGACAGGGGGATATGGCTACACCTTC
>few|TRBJ1-1|TRBV7-9|NA
CASSQTVNTEALF
TGTGCCAGCAGTCAAACAGTGAACACTGAAGCTCTCTTT
>many|TRBJ2-3|TRBV5-1|TRBD1
CASSSPRDRNTDTQYF
TGCGCCAGCAGCTCCCCCCGGGACAGAAACACAGATACGCAGTATTTT
>many|TRBJ2-3|TRBV5-1|NA
CASSLADTQYF
TGTGCCAGCAGTTTAGCGGATACGCAGTATTTT